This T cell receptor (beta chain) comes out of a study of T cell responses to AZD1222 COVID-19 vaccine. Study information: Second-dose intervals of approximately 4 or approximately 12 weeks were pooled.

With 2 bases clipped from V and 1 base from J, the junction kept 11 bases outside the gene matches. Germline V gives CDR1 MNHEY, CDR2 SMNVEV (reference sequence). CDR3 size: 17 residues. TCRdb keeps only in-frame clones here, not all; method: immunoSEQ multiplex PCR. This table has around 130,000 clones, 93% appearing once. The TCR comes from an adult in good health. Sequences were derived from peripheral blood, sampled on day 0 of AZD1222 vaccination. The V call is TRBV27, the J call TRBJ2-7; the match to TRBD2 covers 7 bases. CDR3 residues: CASSLQPSGGGSYEQYF. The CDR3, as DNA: TGTGCCAGCAGTTTACAGCCCTCGGGCGGGGGATCCTACGAGCAGTACTTC.